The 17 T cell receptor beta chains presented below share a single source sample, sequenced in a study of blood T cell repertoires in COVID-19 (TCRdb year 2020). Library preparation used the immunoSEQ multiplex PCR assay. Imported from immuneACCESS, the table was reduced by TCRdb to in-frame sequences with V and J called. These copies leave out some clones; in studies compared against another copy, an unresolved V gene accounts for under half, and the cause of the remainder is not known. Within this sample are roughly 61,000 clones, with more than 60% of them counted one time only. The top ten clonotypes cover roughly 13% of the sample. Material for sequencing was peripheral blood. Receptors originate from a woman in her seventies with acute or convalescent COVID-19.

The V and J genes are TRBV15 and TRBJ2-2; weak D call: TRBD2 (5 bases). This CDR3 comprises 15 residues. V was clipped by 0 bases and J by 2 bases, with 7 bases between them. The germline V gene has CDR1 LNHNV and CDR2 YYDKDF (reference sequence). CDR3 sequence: CATSRDTRNTGELFF. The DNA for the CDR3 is TGTGCCACCAGCAGAGATACTAGAAACACCGGGGAGCTGTTTTTT. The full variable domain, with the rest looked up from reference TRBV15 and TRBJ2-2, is DAMVIQNPRYQVTQFGKPVTLSCSQTLNHNVMYWYQQKSSQAPKLLFHYYDKDFNNEADTPDNFQSRRPNTSFCFLDIRSPGLGDTAMYLCATSRDTRNTGELFFGEGSRLTVL.

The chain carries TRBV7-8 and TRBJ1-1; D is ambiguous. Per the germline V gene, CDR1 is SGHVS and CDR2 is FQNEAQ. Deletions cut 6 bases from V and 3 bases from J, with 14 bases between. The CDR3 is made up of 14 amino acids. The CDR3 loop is CASSPYREDTEAFF. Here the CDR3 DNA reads TGTGCCAGCAGTCCCTACAGAGAAGACACTGAAGCTTTCTTT. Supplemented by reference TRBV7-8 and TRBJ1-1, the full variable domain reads GAGVSQSPRYKVAKRGQDVALRCDPISGHVSLFWYQQALGQGPEFLTYFQNEAQLDKSGLPSDRFFAERPEGSVSTLKIQRTQQEDSAVYLCASSPYREDTEAFFGQGTRLTVV.

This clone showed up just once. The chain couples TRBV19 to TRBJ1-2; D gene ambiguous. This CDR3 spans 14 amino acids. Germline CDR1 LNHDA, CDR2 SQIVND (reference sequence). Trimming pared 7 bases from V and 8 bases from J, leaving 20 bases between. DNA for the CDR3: TGTGCCAGTACCTATTTCCCGGGAGCAAGGGGCTACACCTTC. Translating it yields CASTYFPGARGYTF.

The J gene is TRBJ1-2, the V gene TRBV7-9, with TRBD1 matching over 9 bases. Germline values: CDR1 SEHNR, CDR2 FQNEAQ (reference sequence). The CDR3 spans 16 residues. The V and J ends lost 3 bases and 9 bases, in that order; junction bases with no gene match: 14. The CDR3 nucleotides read TGTGCCAGCAGCTTCGACCCGGTGGGACAGGGCCAAAGCTACACCTTC. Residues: CASSFDPVGQGQSYTF. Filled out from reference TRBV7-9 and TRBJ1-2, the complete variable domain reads DTGVSQNPRHKITKRGQNVTFRCDPISEHNRLYWYRQTLGQGPEFLTYFQNEAQLEKSRLLSDRFSAERPKGSFSTLEIQRTEQGDSAMYLCASSFDPVGQGQSYTFGSGTRLTVV.

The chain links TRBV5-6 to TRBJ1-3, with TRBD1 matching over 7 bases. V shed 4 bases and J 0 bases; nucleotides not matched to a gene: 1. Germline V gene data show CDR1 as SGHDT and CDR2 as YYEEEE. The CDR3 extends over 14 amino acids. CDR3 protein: CASSRQGSGNTIYF. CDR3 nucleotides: TGTGCCAGCAGCCGACAGGGCTCTGGAAACACCATATATTTT.

Here the CDR3 DNA reads TGTGCCAGTAGTATAGATAATTACATGGATGGGGGGCAGCCCCAGCATTTT. Its protein is CASSIDNYMDGGQPQHF. This sequence joins TRBV19 and TRBJ1-5, with D possibly matching TRBD1 (5 bases). The CDR3 totals 17 residues. V was trimmed by 0 bases and J by 7 bases, leaving 19 bases between them. CDR1 is LNHDA and CDR2 is SQIVND in the germline V gene (reference sequence).

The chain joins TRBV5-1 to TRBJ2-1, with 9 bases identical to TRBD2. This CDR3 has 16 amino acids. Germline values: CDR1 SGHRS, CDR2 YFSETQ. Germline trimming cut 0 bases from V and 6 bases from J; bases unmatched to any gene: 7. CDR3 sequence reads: CASSLAGAGGRNEQFF. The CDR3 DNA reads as TGCGCCAGCAGCTTGGCTGGGGCGGGGGGGCGCAATGAGCAGTTCTTC.

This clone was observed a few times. The CDR3 loop reads CASSVTVSSGNTIYF. As DNA, the CDR3 is TGTGCCAGCAGCGTTACAGTTTCCTCTGGAAACACCATATATTTT. The chain uses TRBV2 and TRBJ1-3; D is ambiguous. This CDR3 region has 15 residues. With 6 bases removed from V and 0 bases from J, the gap between germline ends came to 12 bases. CDR1 is SNHLY and CDR2 is FYNNEI in the germline V gene.

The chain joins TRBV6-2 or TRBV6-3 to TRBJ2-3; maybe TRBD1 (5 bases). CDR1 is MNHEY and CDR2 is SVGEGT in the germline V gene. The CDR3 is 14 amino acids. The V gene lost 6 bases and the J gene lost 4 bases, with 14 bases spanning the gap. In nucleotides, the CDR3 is TGTGCCAGCAGCCAAGGGGAAGGCGCAGATACGCAGTATTTT. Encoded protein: CASSQGEGADTQYF.

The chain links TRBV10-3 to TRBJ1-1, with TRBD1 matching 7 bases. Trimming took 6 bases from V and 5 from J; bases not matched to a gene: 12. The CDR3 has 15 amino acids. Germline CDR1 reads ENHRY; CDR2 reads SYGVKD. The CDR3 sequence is CAIRGTAQTGTEAFF. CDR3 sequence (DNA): TGTGCCATCAGAGGGACAGCCCAAACGGGGACTGAAGCTTTCTTT.

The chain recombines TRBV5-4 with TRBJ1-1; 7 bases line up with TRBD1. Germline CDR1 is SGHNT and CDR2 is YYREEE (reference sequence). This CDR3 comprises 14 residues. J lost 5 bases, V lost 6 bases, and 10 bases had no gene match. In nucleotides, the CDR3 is TGTGCCAGCAACCGACAGGGAAGTTTGACTGAAGCTTTCTTT. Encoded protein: CASNRQGSLTEAFF.

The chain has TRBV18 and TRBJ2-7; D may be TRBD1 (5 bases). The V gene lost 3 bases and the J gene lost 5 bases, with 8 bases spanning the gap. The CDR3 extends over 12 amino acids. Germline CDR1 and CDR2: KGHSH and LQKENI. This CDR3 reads CASSPQDNEQYF. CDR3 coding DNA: TGTGCCAGCTCACCCCAGGACAACGAGCAGTACTTC.

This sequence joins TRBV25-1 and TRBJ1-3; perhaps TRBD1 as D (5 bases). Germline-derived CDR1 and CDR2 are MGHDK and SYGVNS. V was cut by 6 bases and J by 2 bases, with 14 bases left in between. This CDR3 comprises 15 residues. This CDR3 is CASSPGGDPGNTIYF. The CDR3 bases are TGTGCCAGCAGCCCGGGGGGGGATCCTGGAAACACCATATATTTT.

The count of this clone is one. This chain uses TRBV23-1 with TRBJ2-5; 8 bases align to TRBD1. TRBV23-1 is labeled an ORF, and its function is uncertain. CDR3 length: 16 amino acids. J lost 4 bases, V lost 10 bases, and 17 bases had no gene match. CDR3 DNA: TGCGCCATGGGACAGGTCGATTTAGTGACGGGAGAGACCCAGTACTTC. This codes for CAMGQVDLVTGETQYF.

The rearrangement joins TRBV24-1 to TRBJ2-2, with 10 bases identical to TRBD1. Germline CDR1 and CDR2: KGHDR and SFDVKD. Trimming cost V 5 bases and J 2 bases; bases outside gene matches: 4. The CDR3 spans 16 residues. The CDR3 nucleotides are TGTGCCACCAGTGGACAGGGGGCGAAAAACACCGGGGAGCTGTTTTTT. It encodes CATSGQGAKNTGELFF.

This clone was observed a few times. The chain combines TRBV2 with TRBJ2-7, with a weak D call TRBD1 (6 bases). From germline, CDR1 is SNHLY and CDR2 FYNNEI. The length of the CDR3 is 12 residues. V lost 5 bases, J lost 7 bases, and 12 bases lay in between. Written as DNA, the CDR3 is TGTGCCAGCAGTTGGGACACGGGAGAGCAGTACGTC. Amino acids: CASSWDTGEQYV.

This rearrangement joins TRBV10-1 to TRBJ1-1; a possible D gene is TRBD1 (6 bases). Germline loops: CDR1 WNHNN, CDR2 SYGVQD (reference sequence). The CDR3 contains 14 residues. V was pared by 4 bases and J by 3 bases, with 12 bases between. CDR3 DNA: TGCGCCAGCAGTGCCGGACAGTCCTACACTGAAGCTTTCTTT. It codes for CASSAGQSYTEAFF.